This T cell receptor beta chain was identified during a study of CD8+CD57+ T cells in acquired aplastic anemia (dated by TCRdb to the late 2010s). For context, the study as a whole: A mean of roughly 3.2 ug of DNA, ranging from roughly 0.19 to 27.4 ug, was extracted from sorted CD4+ and CD8+ cells. A CD8+CD57+ expansion meant a frequency higher than the mean frequency seen in healthy subjects.

Broader findings and caveats from the paper: Although 25 to 30 CD8+ CDR3 sequences were shared by patients and controls, these sequences appeared highly expressed in patients and within the immunodominant clones of patients. Patients and healthy controls showed no significant difference in CD8+ Simpson's diversity (P=0.060).

Genomic DNA was used as template for profiling of TCR beta VDJ combinations and CDR3 sequences. TCR repertoire sequencing was run on an Illumina HiSeq 2000. The original methods were these. Repertoires were assessed using TRBV/TRBJ rearrangement plots, CDR3 size and DJ length profiles, and Simpson's diversity index. The immunodominant clone was defined as the most abundant DNA sequence in deep sequencing data. CDR3 amino acid sequences were checked for sharing across subjects and were also compared against the VDJdb database and published repertoires. The public reads were quality trimmed at Q25 with fastp and then assembled into clones with MiXCR by TCRdb, keeping productive beta chains. For every CDR3 protein sequence, its rows merge into one entry that carries the most common genes and DNA. TCRdb's processing, not the study's, gives the V and J calls here. This sample comprises hundreds of thousands of distinct CDR3 sequences, around a third of them detected only once. Jointly, the top ten make up less than 0.85% of the sample.

Patients chosen for sequencing had shown expansion of CD8+CD57+ cells by flow cytometry. Every patient had severe acquired aplastic anemia, diagnosed using the International Study of Aplastic Anemia and Agranulocytosis and Camitta criteria. Patients had received no therapy at the time of blood sampling. The study deep-sequenced TCR repertoires of sorted CD4+ and CD8+ blood T cells from severe aplastic anemia patients and healthy subjects. Patients were enrolled under clinicaltrials.gov protocols 00001620, 01623167, 00001397, 00071045, 00081523 and 00961064 in the USA. Ficoll-Paque density gradient centrifugation was used to isolate peripheral blood mononuclear cells. CD4+ and CD8+ T cells were sorted by FACS or magnetic beads before DNA extraction. Counted from cysteine to phenylalanine, this CDR3 has 14 amino acids. CDR3 DNA only is kept here, 42 bases in frame from base 1. V sheds 3 bases and J sheds 7 bases, leaving 10 bases between their ends. For CDR1 and CDR2, the germline V gene (reference sequence) lists LNHDA and SQIVND.

Of note for this clonotype: The antigen this receptor binds is unknown. Base qualities are not provided; no much larger clone lies one nucleotide away.

This clonotype originated in a human donor with aplastic anemia. The sequencing sample was made of sorted CD4+, CD8+, or CD8+CD57+ T cells (not recorded which) from PBMCs. The chain uses TRBV19 and TRBJ1-6, with the D gene call left open. The CDR3 region reads CASSMDSENSPLHF. The nucleotides are TGTGCCAGTAGTATGGATTCGGAGAATTCACCCCTCCACTTT.